These 30 T cell receptor beta chains share one sample of origin, sequenced in a study of blood T cell repertoires in COVID-19. The protocol was immunoSEQ multiplex PCR, while the TCRdb copy is restricted to in-frame clones and leaves out a portion. Among 200,000 to 250,000 clones listed, around 86% were seen once. The sample comprised peripheral blood. The source of these receptors is an elderly man with acute or convalescent COVID-19.

The V and J genes are TRBV6-2 or TRBV6-3 and TRBJ2-2, with D maybe TRBD2 (5 bases). This CDR3 region has 14 residues. CDR1 and CDR2 (germline): MNHEY, SVGEGT. V lost 6 bases, J lost 7 bases, and 15 bases lay in between. The CDR3 DNA follows: TGTGCCAGCAGCCCCCAGAGCGGTGGCGGGGAGCTGTTTTTT. Translation gives CASSPQSGGGELFF.

This chain joins TRBV4-1 and TRBJ2-5, with 8 bases lining up with TRBD2. The junction had 13 bases not matched to a gene; V was cut back by 5 bases and J by 5 bases. There are 16 residues in the CDR3. Germline CDR1 MGHRA, CDR2 YSYEKL. The CDR3 reads CASSAQGAGVSETQYF. The CDR3 DNA reads as TGCGCCAGCAGCGCCCAGGGAGCGGGAGTTTCCGAGACCCAGTACTTC.

CDR3 sequence reads: CASSPVAGVWADNEQFF. The CDR3 nucleotides read TGTGCCAGCAGCCCCGTCGCGGGAGTTTGGGCAGACAATGAGCAGTTCTTC. This chain connects TRBV7-3 to TRBJ2-1; 7 nucleotides line up with TRBD2. The CDR3 totals 17 residues. CDR1 and CDR2 (germline): SGHTA, FQGTGA. V shed 5 bases and J 5 bases; nucleotides not matched to a gene: 15.

The CDR3 coding sequence is TGCAGTGCTAGTCTAGCGGGACGCACAGATACGCAGTATTTT. This codes for CSASLAGRTDTQYF. The genes are TRBV20-1 and TRBJ2-3; 9 nucleotides match TRBD2. Germline CDR1 is DFQATT and CDR2 is SNEGSKA (reference sequence). CDR3 length: 14 residues. J lost 1 base, V lost 3 bases, and 2 bases had no gene match.

The chain employs TRBV4-3 and TRBJ2-4; 10 bases align to TRBD2. V shed 2 bases and J 8 bases; nucleotides not matched to a gene: 3. The CDR3 has 14 amino acids. CDR1 LGHNA and CDR2 YSLEER come from the germline V gene. CDR3 in amino acids: CASSQLAGAHIQYF. The CDR3 region has the DNA TGCGCCAGCAGCCAACTAGCGGGAGCTCACATTCAGTACTTC.

J is TRBJ2-1 and V is TRBV9, with 8 bases identical to TRBD2. Germline V gives CDR1 SGDLS, CDR2 YYNGEE. There are 14 residues in the CDR3. The V gene end was trimmed by 0 bases and the J gene end by 8 bases; junction bases not matched to a gene: 4. Here the CDR3 DNA reads TGTGCCAGCAGCGTAGTAGCGGGAAGAGATGAGCAGTTCTTC. It specifies CASSVVAGRDEQFF.

The chain is built from TRBV24-1 and TRBJ2-2; TRBD1 agrees at 9 bases. V lost 3 bases to trimming and J lost 7 bases; unmatched junction nucleotides: 8. The CDR3 is 16 residues long. Germline-derived CDR1 and CDR2 are KGHDR and SFDVKD. The CDR3 loop is CATSDTDRGVIGELFF. Written as DNA, the CDR3 is TGTGCCACCAGTGATACCGACAGGGGGGTAATCGGGGAGCTGTTTTTT.

This sequence joins TRBV5-6 and TRBJ2-7; 9 bases are shared with TRBD1. V was clipped by 4 bases and J by 6 bases; unmatched bases: 14. CDR1 is SGHDT and CDR2 is YYEEEE in the germline V gene. The CDR3 has 16 residues. The DNA for the CDR3 is TGTGCCAGCAGCCCTGGGTGGGGGACAGGGAACGCCGAGCAGTACTTC. This sequence encodes CASSPGWGTGNAEQYF.

This clone was counted a few times. The V gene is TRBV7-8, the J gene TRBJ1-1; 8 nucleotides line up with TRBD1. The junction had 6 bases not matched to a gene; V was cut back by 7 bases and J by 2 bases. CDR3 length equals 14 residues. Germline V gene lookup returns CDR1 SGHVS and CDR2 FQNEAQ. DNA for the CDR3: TGTGCCAGCACAGGACAGGGAACAAACACTGAAGCTTTCTTT. Its translation: CASTGQGTNTEAFF.

This chain connects TRBV11-1 to TRBJ2-5; TRBD1 aligns across 10 bases. There are 16 residues in the CDR3. After removal of 4 bases from V and 5 bases from J, the junction contained 10 bases not matched to a gene. The germline V gene has CDR1 SGHAT and CDR2 FQDESV (reference sequence). The CDR3 DNA reads TGTGCCAGCAGCTCAAAGGGGACAGGGGCTACGGAGACCCAGTACTTC. Translated, it gives CASSSKGTGATETQYF.

The chain joins TRBV19 to TRBJ2-1; the match to TRBD2 covers 9 bases. Germline CDR1 is LNHDA and CDR2 is SQIVND (reference sequence). The CDR3 runs 15 residues. The junction had 8 bases not matched to a gene; V was cut back by 3 bases and J by 8 bases. CDR3: CASSIQAGGLYEQFF. The CDR3, as DNA: TGTGCCAGTAGTATTCAGGCGGGAGGGCTCTATGAGCAGTTCTTC. The full variable domain, in which reference TRBV19 and TRBJ2-1 provide the parts outside the CDR3, is DGGITQSPKYLFRKEGQNVTLSCEQNLNHDAMYWYRQDPGQGLRLIYYSQIVNDFQKGDIAEGYSVSREKKESFPLTVTSAQKNPTAFYLCASSIQAGGLYEQFFGPGTRLTVL.

The rearrangement links TRBV5-1 to TRBJ2-1, with D tentatively TRBD1 (5 bases). This CDR3 region has 15 residues. Trimming removed 5 bases at V and 3 bases at J, with 15 bases between. Germline lookup yields CDR1 SGHRS and CDR2 YFSETQ. The CDR3 DNA reads TGCGCCAGCAGACGACAGACGGCCCTCTACAATGAGCAGTTCTTC. It is translated as CASRRQTALYNEQFF. Full variable domain (outside the CDR3, taken from reference TRBV5-1 and TRBJ2-1): KAGVTQTPRYLIKTRGQQVTLSCSPISGHRSVSWYQQTPGQGLQFLFEYFSETQRNKGNFPGRFSGRQFSNSRSEMNVSTLELGDSALYLCASRRQTALYNEQFFGPGTRLTVL.

This chain joins TRBV7-2 and TRBJ1-5; D is possibly TRBD1 (6 bases). CDR3 length: 14 amino acids. The germline V and J ends were trimmed by 3 bases and 4 bases, with 10 bases remaining between them. The germline V gene encodes CDR1 SGHTA and CDR2 FQGNSA. The chain's CDR3 is CASSLGAVNQPQHF. The CDR3 DNA reads TGTGCCAGCAGCTTGGGGGCAGTAAATCAGCCCCAGCATTTT.

The CDR3 here is CASSSGTGVYNEQFF. The CDR3 DNA follows: TGTGCCAGCAGCTCAGGGACAGGGGTCTACAATGAGCAGTTCTTC. This chain uses TRBV7-6 with TRBJ2-1, with TRBD1 matching 10 bases. CDR3 length: 15 amino acids. CDR1 is SGHVS and CDR2 is FNYEAQ in the germline V gene. The V and J ends lost 4 bases and 3 bases, in that order; junction bases with no gene match: 3.

The chain joins TRBV27 to TRBJ2-1, with 7 positions matching TRBD2. V gave up 6 bases and J gave up 10 bases; unmatched junction bases: 18. The CDR3 contains 16 residues. The V gene's germline CDR1 is MNHEY and CDR2 SMNVEV (reference sequence). The CDR3 bases are TGTGCCAGCAGACGGGCGACTAGCAGTACAGGTGGGGAGCAGTTCTTC. The encoded protein is CASRRATSSTGGEQFF.

CDR3 sequence: CASSLSGNTIYF. The CDR3 DNA reads TGTGCCAGCAGCCTCTCTGGAAACACCATATATTTT. V and J are TRBV11-2 and TRBJ1-3; D uncertain. V was cut by 5 bases and J by 0 bases, with 2 bases left in between. The CDR3 is 12 amino acids. The germline CDR1 and CDR2 sequences are SGHAT and FQNNGV. Combining the CDR3 with reference TRBV11-2 and TRBJ1-3 gives the whole variable domain EAGVAQSPRYKIIEKRQSVAFWCNPISGHATLYWYQQILGQGPKLLIQFQNNGVVDDSQLPKDRFSAERLKGVDSTLKIQPAKLEDSAVYLCASSLSGNTIYFGEGSWLTVV.

The V call is TRBV15, the J call TRBJ1-1; possibly TRBD1 for D (5 bases). The V end was cut by 0 bases, the J end by 4 bases, with 12 bases between. The CDR3 extends over 15 amino acids. Germline values: CDR1 LNHNV, CDR2 YYDKDF (reference sequence). DNA for the CDR3: TGTGCCACCAGCAGAGATCCGGGGGTCGGCACTGAAGCTTTCTTT. This sequence encodes CATSRDPGVGTEAFF.

The chain combines TRBV12-5 with TRBJ2-5; no clear D gene. Trimming removed 1 base at V and 2 bases at J, with 11 bases between. CDR3 length: 15 residues. In germline, CDR1 is LGHNT, CDR2 FRNRAP. CDR3 sequence (DNA): TGTGCTAGTGGTTTGGGAGCACTGATACAAGAGACCCAGTACTTC. Protein sequence: CASGLGALIQETQYF.

In this sample, this clone turned up once. This sequence joins TRBV6-1 and TRBJ2-5, with unresolved D. V lost 7 bases and J 4 bases, leaving 13 bases between the germline ends. Germline V CDR1 and CDR2: MNHNS, SASEGT. This CDR3 has 13 amino acids. CDR3 coding DNA: TGTGCCAGCACCACCTACGGTCGAGAGACCCAGTACTTC. Encoded protein: CASTTYGRETQYF.

The J gene is TRBJ1-2, the V gene TRBV11-3; 10 nucleotides line up with TRBD1. The CDR3 contains 15 residues. J gave up 5 bases and V 5 bases, and 8 bases lay outside the gene matches. Germline-derived CDR1 and CDR2 are SGHNT and YENEEA. CDR3 sequence (DNA): TGTGCCAGCAGCCCGAAAGACAGGGGGCCGTATGGCTACACCTTC. As protein: CASSPKDRGPYGYTF.

V gene TRBV6-5 combines with J gene TRBJ2-2; no clear D gene. There are 16 residues in the CDR3. Looked up from germline, CDR1 is MNHEY and CDR2 is SVGAGI. Trimming took off 3 bases at V and 7 bases at J, with 18 bases between the two ends. The CDR3 sequence is CASSYRRAGLNGELFF. The CDR3 nucleotides are TGTGCCAGCAGTTATCGCCGTGCAGGCCTTAACGGGGAGCTGTTTTTT.

The genes are TRBV7-9 and TRBJ1-1; TRBD1 matches 7 bases. In germline, CDR1 is SEHNR, CDR2 FQNEAQ (reference sequence). Losses at the gene ends were 3 bases for V and 7 bases for J; bases not matched to a gene: 8. This CDR3 region has 14 residues. The CDR3 DNA follows: TGTGCCAGCAGCTTGGGGACAGCGGCAAATGAAGCTTTCTTT. Translation: CASSLGTAANEAFF.

V usage is TRBV9 and J usage is TRBJ2-7; TRBD1 matches 7 bases. From germline, CDR1 is SGDLS and CDR2 YYNGEE. V lost 4 bases, J lost 3 bases, and 13 bases stayed unmatched. This CDR3 is 16 amino acids long. The CDR3 reads CASSSPRDSFDYEQYF. The CDR3 region has the DNA TGTGCCAGCAGCTCCCCTCGGGACAGCTTCGACTACGAGCAGTACTTC.

The chain uses TRBV12-3 or TRBV12-4 and TRBJ1-6; D call uncertain. The CDR3 runs 12 residues. V shed 3 bases and J shed 7 bases, with 4 bases lying between them. The CDR3 sequence is CASSFLNSPLHF. CDR3 nucleotides: TGTGCCAGCAGTTTCCTCAATTCACCCCTCCACTTT.

This clone has a handful of counts. The V gene is TRBV10-1, the J gene TRBJ2-7, with TRBD1 matching 7 bases. The CDR3 is 13 residues long. J gave up 6 bases and V 6 bases, and 8 bases lay outside the gene matches. Germline CDR1 and CDR2: WNHNN and SYGVQD (reference sequence). The CDR3 bases are TGCGCCAGCAGGGGACAGCCTACCTGCGAGCAGTACTTC. Amino acid sequence: CASRGQPTCEQYF.

CDR3 nucleotides: TGTGCCACCAAGACAGGGGGCGGTGCCTATGGCTACACCTTC. It yields the protein CATKTGGGAYGYTF. The chain is built from TRBV19 and TRBJ1-2; TRBD1 matches 10 bases. CDR1 and CDR2 from the germline V gene are LNHDA and SQIVND (reference sequence). Trimming took 10 bases from V and 4 from J; bases not matched to a gene: 9. The length of the CDR3 is 14 residues.

V and J are TRBV28 and TRBJ2-7; D remains ambiguous. CDR3 length: 12 amino acids. Trimming left V 2 bases short and J 3 bases short, with 5 bases between. Per the germline V gene, CDR1 is MDHEN and CDR2 is SYDVKM. The chain's CDR3 is CASSLTYYEQYF. In nucleotides, the CDR3 is TGTGCCAGCAGTTTAACATACTACGAGCAGTACTTC. The variable domain in full, with the rest retrieved from reference TRBV28 and TRBJ2-7, is DVKVTQSSRYLVKRTGEKVFLECVQDMDHENMFWYRQDPGLGLRLIYFSYDVKMKEKGDIPEGYSVSREKKERFSLILESASTNQTSMYLCASSLTYYEQYFGPGTRLTVT.

The J gene is TRBJ2-5, the V gene TRBV6-4, with a weak D call TRBD2 (5 bases). V was trimmed by 5 bases and J by 4 bases, leaving 11 bases between them. This CDR3 spans 13 amino acids. CDR1 is MRHNA and CDR2 is SNTAGT in the germline V gene. This CDR3 reads CASSLNRGETQYF. The CDR3, as DNA: TGTGCCAGCAGTCTCAACCGGGGAGAGACCCAGTACTTC.

The J gene is TRBJ1-4, the V gene TRBV28; D perhaps matches TRBD1 (5 bases). Between the trimmed V and J ends, which lost 10 bases and 4 bases, there was a span of 22 bases. CDR1 is MDHEN, CDR2 SYDVKM, per germline. This CDR3 comprises 16 residues. The CDR3 loop reads CAIRPSSTELNEKLFF. The CDR3 coding sequence is TGTGCCATTAGGCCTTCTTCGACAGAACTTAATGAAAAACTGTTTTTT.

The chain carries TRBV7-2 and TRBJ1-1; D gene ambiguous. CDR3 length equals 14 residues. The germline gives CDR1 SGHTA, CDR2 FQGNSA. V was pared by 2 bases and J by 4 bases, with 11 bases between. CDR3 DNA: TGTGCCAGCAGCTTAACGGGTTTACGCACTGAAGCTTTCTTT. Encoded protein: CASSLTGLRTEAFF.